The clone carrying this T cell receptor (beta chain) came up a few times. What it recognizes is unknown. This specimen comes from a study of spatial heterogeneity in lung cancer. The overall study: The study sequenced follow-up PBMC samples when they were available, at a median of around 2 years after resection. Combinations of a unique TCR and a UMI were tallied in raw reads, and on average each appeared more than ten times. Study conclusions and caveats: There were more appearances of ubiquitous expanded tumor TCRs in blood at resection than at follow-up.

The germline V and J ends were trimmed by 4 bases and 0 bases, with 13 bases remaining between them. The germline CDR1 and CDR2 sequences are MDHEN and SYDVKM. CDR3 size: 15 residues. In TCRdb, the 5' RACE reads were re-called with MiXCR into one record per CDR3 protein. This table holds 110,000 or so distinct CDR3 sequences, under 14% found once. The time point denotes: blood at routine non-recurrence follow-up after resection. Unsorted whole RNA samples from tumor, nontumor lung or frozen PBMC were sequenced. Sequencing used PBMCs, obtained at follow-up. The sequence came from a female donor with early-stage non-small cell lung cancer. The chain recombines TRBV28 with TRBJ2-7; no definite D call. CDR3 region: CASSSDGLLSYEQYF. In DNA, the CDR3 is TGTGCCAGCAGTTCGGACGGTCTTCTCTCCTACGAGCAGTACTTC.